The 14 T cell receptor beta chains below were found in one sample sequenced in a study of tumor-infiltrating lymphocytes in primary liver carcinoma. Total RNA amounting to 450 to 550 ng was the source from which TCR beta cDNA was made with a constant-region primer. A slightly modified ARM-PCR protocol with three nested multiplex PCR rounds produced these TCR beta libraries. The study ran its first two PCR rounds for roughly 9 cycles each, using TRBV1-TRBV30 forward primers and a C-beta reverse primer. Using its own MiXCR run on the multiplex PCR reads, TCRdb lists one record per CDR3 protein. The table lists 100,000 or so distinct CDR3 sequences, 82% of them singletons. The tissue used was unsorted bulk material of about 19-31 mg. RNA and DNA were co-extracted from it with the AllPrep DNA/RNA mini kit. Sequencing was done on a sample of liver tumor tissue from sampling region 3. Subset defined: tumor region T3, left-lateral pole. These TCRs come from a man aged 35 to 55 with primary liver carcinoma and hepatitis B virus infection.

This clonotype was detected ten times or more. The chain joins TRBV6-6 to TRBJ2-3; 7 bases match TRBD1. CDR1 is MNHNY, CDR2 SVGAGI, per germline (reference sequence). Trimming cost V 3 bases and J 2 bases; bases outside gene matches: 11. This CDR3 has 17 amino acids. The CDR3, as DNA: TGTGCCAGCAGTTATTCTCCCGGACAGGCGTACACAGATACGCAGTATTTT. This sequence encodes CASSYSPGQAYTDTQYF.

Remarks on this clonotype: One junction end does not reproduce the germline sequence, and a read error may be involved. J is TRBJ2-7 and V is TRBV6-2 or TRBV6-3; 8 nucleotides match TRBD2. This CDR3 comprises 15 residues. Germline V lookup: CDR1 MNHEY, CDR2 SVGEGT. Written as DNA, the CDR3 is TGTGCCAGCATGTCCTACGGGACTAGGGCATACGAGCAGTGCTTC. Translated: CASMSYGTRAYEQCF.

Of note for this clonotype: At one boundary the junction diverges from the germline segment, which might be a read error. CDR3 in DNA: TGCAGTGTTGTAGGACAGATCAATCAGCCCCAGCGTTTT. Translation gives CSVVGQINQPQRF. The chain links TRBV29-1 to TRBJ1-5; TRBD1 is a possible D gene (6 bases). Germline CDR1 reads SQVTM; CDR2 reads ANQGSEA. The CDR3 loop spans 13 amino acids.

A note on this clonotype: At one boundary the junction diverges from the germline segment, which might be a read error. This chain joins TRBV12-3 or TRBV12-4 and TRBJ2-7; 10 nucleotides agree with TRBD1. The length of the CDR3 is 15 residues. This CDR3 reads CASKRGQGISYDQYF. CDR3 in DNA: TGTGCCAGCAAACGGGGACAGGGGATCTCCTACGATCAGTACTTC.

The CDR3 nucleotides are TGTATCAGCAGCTTAGGCATCTCGAACAATGAGCAGTTCTTC. Its protein product is CISSLGISNNEQFF. The V call is TRBV11-3, the J call TRBJ2-1; no definite D call. The CDR3 has 14 residues. Germline V gene data show CDR1 as SGHNT and CDR2 as YENEEA.

This clonotype was counted ten times or more. The V call is TRBV7-9, the J call TRBJ2-1, with a possible D match to TRBD2 (6 bases). The germline CDR1 and CDR2 sequences are SEHNR and FQNEAQ (reference sequence). The ends were cut back, 8 bases at V and 7 bases at J, with 15 bases in the middle. This CDR3 is 13 amino acids long. The CDR3 region is CASWGGLENEQFF. CDR3 DNA: TGTGCCAGCTGGGGAGGCCTCGAGAATGAGCAGTTCTTC.

Notes on this clonotype: The junction does not match germline at one end; this may be a read error. The chain employs TRBV4-2 and TRBJ2-1; 8 bases agree with TRBD2. CDR1 and CDR2 (germline): LGHNA, YNFKEQ. The CDR3 sequence is 16 residues long. Here the CDR3 DNA reads TGTGTCAGCAGCCAAGATGGTAGCGGGGCAAATAGGGAGCAGTTCTTC. This translates into CVSSQDGSGANREQFF.

In this sample, this clonotype turned up once. V and J are TRBV11-2 and TRBJ2-7, with 9 bases aligning to TRBD1. The germline gives CDR1 SGHAT, CDR2 FQNNGV. Unmatched junction bases numbered 15, after V lost 2 bases and J lost 13 bases. This CDR3 has 15 amino acids. CDR3 nucleotides: TGTGCCAGCAGCTTACAGCGGACAGGGGAAAACGAGGACTACTTC. Its translation: CASSLQRTGENEDYF.

This clonotype was recorded only once. Given the absence of the conserved phenylalanine or tryptophan at the CDR3 end, a read error is likely. V gene TRBV11-3 combines with J gene TRBJ2-1; D gene unclear. Germline-derived CDR1 and CDR2 are SGHNT and YENEEA. The CDR3 totals 13 residues. The CDR3 DNA reads as TGTGTCAGCAACTCGGAAGGTAGCTGGGAGCAGTTCCTC. It is translated as CVSNSEGSWEQFL.

This clonotype was observed at least ten times. The rearrangement joins TRBV28 to TRBJ1-4; maybe TRBD1 (6 bases). Trimming shortened V by 4 bases and J by 5 bases, and 11 bases separated the two germline ends. Germline CDR1 reads MDHEN; CDR2 reads SYDVKM. The CDR3 loop spans 14 amino acids. CDR3 in DNA: TGTGCCAGCAGTTCAGGGGCGCGGAATGAAAAACTGTTTTTT. Its protein is CASSSGARNEKLFF.

For this clonotype: This may arise from a read error, as a much more abundant clone is one base away. J is TRBJ2-7 and V is TRBV5-1; TRBD2 might be the D (5 bases). There are 14 residues in the CDR3. CDR1 is SGHRS, CDR2 YFSETQ, per germline. V lost 1 base and J 3 bases, leaving 11 bases between the germline ends. This CDR3 reads CASSLQSGIYEQYF. CDR3 nucleotide sequence: TGCGCCAGCAGCTTGCAGAGCGGAATCTACGAGCAGTACTTC. The whole variable domain, filled in from reference TRBV5-1 and TRBJ2-7, reads KAGVTQTPRYLIKTRGQQVTLSCSPISGHRSVSWYQQTPGQGLQFLFEYFSETQRNKGNFPGRFSGRQFSNSRSEMNVSTLELGDSALYLCASSLQSGIYEQYFGPGTRLTVT.

A note on this clonotype: One end of the junction is discordant with germline, which a read error may explain. The chain uses TRBV4-3 and TRBJ2-7; a possible D gene is TRBD2 (5 bases). CDR3 length: 13 residues. CDR1 and CDR2 from the germline V gene are LGHNA and YSLEER. In DNA, the CDR3 is TGCTCCAGCAGCCAAGTTGGGGAGTCCGAACAGTACTTC. Residues: CSSSQVGESEQYF.

To note about this clonotype: An end of the junction differs from the germline gene, which may be a read error. This chain uses TRBV11-2 with TRBJ2-1; the match to TRBD2 covers 8 bases. The CDR3 is made up of 17 amino acids. Germline-derived CDR1 and CDR2 are SGHAT and FQNNGV. The DNA for the CDR3 is TGTGCCAGCAGCTTAGATAAGGGCGGGAGGTTCTGCAATGAGCAGTTCTTT. Encoded protein: CASSLDKGGRFCNEQFF.

With regard to this clonotype: A junction boundary mismatches the germline segment, possibly from a read error. This chain joins TRBV11-2 and TRBJ2-7, with D possibly matching TRBD1 (5 bases). Germline V gene data show CDR1 as SGHAT and CDR2 as FQNNGV. The CDR3 covers 14 residues. CDR3 residues: CTSSSNRKYYEQYF. DNA for the CDR3: TGTACCAGCAGCTCTAACAGGAAGTACTACGAGCAGTACTTC.